The clone carrying this TCR beta chain turned up a few times. Antigen unknown. This sample was taken from a study of identical twins. Study-wide results and limits: Clonotypes of the beta chain that were abundant in cord blood carried fewer insertions (memory repertoires showed none). Twins shared out-of-frame alpha sequences with excess low generation probability.

Germline V CDR1 and CDR2: LNHNV, YYDKDF (reference sequence). V lost 1 base, J lost 0 bases, and 12 bases lay in between. This CDR3 region has 16 residues. TCRdb used MiXCR to reprocess the 5' RACE reads, holding one entry per CDR3 protein. The sample carries 350,000 to 500,000 distinct CDR3 sequences, about a fifth recorded once. Sequenced: naive T cells sorted from blood. The V gene is TRBV15, the J gene TRBJ2-5; D remains ambiguous. The clonotype comes from a man between 45 and 60 years old in good health. The CDR3: CATSRGGVGYQETQYF. The CDR3 DNA sequence: TGTGCCACCAGCAGAGGAGGAGTAGGGTACCAAGAGACCCAGTACTTC.